Shown below are 23 T cell receptor beta chains from a single sample sequenced in a study of cytomegalovirus exposure and HLA in healthy donors. Primers included in the PCR were 60 Vbeta and 13 Jbeta primers. TCRdb's copy holds only in-frame clones and misses some; the assay was immunoSEQ multiplex PCR. Among 65,000 to 85,000 clones listed, 84% were seen once. The source material was PBMCs. The receptors were sampled from a woman aged 50 to 60 in good health and CMV-seronegative.

The genes are TRBV5-1 and TRBJ2-5, with 11 bases identical to TRBD2. This CDR3 comprises 17 residues. Germline CDR1 is SGHRS and CDR2 is YFSETQ. V lost 4 bases, J lost 5 bases, and 13 bases stayed unmatched. The CDR3 spells CASSLRLAGGPEETQYF. The DNA for the CDR3 is TGCGCCAGCAGCCTCCGCTTAGCGGGAGGGCCAGAGGAGACCCAGTACTTC.

The genes are TRBV10-2 and TRBJ1-5; 7 bases match TRBD1. Trimming at V came to 8 bases and at J to 4 bases, leaving 5 bases not matched to a gene. The CDR3 is 13 amino acids. Germline values: CDR1 WSHSY, CDR2 SAAADI. The CDR3 DNA reads TGCGCCAGCTCGGGACAGCAAAATCAGCCCCAGCATTTT. This codes for CASSGQQNQPQHF.

The genes are TRBV7-9 and TRBJ2-7, with TRBD1 identical over 9 bases. The CDR3 has 16 amino acids. J was trimmed by 4 bases and V by 5 bases; bases with no gene match: 12. CDR1 and CDR2 from the germline V gene are SEHNR and FQNEAQ (reference sequence). The CDR3 DNA reads as TGTGCCAGCAGCCCCGTCCCGGGACAGGGTGGGTACGAGCAGTACTTC. Encoded protein: CASSPVPGQGGYEQYF.

Notes on this clone: This specimen includes other DNA sequences encoding the same CDR3. This chain uses TRBV7-9 with TRBJ1-2; tentatively, D is TRBD1 (5 bases). Trimming pared 3 bases from V and 6 bases from J, leaving 11 bases between. CDR3 length: 13 residues. In germline, CDR1 is SEHNR, CDR2 FQNEAQ (reference sequence). For the CDR3, the DNA is TGTGCCAGCAGCTTCTGGAGGGGCAATGGCTACACCTTC. This sequence encodes CASSFWRGNGYTF.

This clone was detected only once. V is TRBV7-2 and J is TRBJ2-1; D is possibly TRBD2 (5 bases). Trimming cost V 4 bases and J 2 bases, with 9 bases left between them. The CDR3 totals 14 residues. Germline CDR1 and CDR2: SGHTA and FQGNSA. The CDR3 bases are TGTGCCAGCAGCTCCGGGGTAGCCTACAATGAGCAGTTCTTC. This encodes CASSSGVAYNEQFF.

The chain joins TRBV5-4 to TRBJ2-7, with TRBD2 as a possible D gene (5 bases). The germline gives CDR1 SGHNT, CDR2 YYREEE (reference sequence). The V and J ends lost 0 bases and 5 bases respectively, with 9 bases between them. CDR3 length equals 13 residues. CDR3 sequence (DNA): TGTGCCAGCAGCTTGGAAGGACTCCACGAGCAGTACGTC. The encoded protein is CASSLEGLHEQYV.

V gene TRBV4-3 combines with J gene TRBJ2-3, with 8 bases identical to TRBD1. The CDR3 loop spans 16 amino acids. With 1 base clipped from V and 0 bases from J, the junction kept 3 bases outside the gene matches. Looked up from germline, CDR1 is LGHNA and CDR2 is YSLEER. CDR3 amino acids: CASSQARTGSTDTQYF. The CDR3 DNA reads TGCGCCAGCAGCCAAGCGCGGACAGGGAGCACAGATACGCAGTATTTT.

This chain connects TRBV4-1 to TRBJ2-1; D may be TRBD2 (6 bases). Per the germline V gene, CDR1 is MGHRA and CDR2 is YSYEKL. V was cut by 0 bases and J by 0 bases, with 9 bases left in between. The CDR3 covers 16 residues. The CDR3 region is CASSQDAGTSYNEQFF. In DNA form, the CDR3 reads TGCGCCAGCAGCCAAGATGCGGGGACCTCCTACAATGAGCAGTTCTTC.

This chain uses TRBV6-6 with TRBJ1-1; D unresolved. Germline values: CDR1 MNHNY, CDR2 SVGAGI (reference sequence). The CDR3 loop spans 15 amino acids. V lost 0 bases and J lost 0, with 8 bases in between. CDR3 sequence reads: CASSYSGSMNTEAFF. In DNA form, the CDR3 reads TGTGCCAGCAGTTACTCGGGCAGCATGAACACTGAAGCTTTCTTT.

This chain joins TRBV6-5 and TRBJ2-1; 7 positions match TRBD2. The junction had 4 bases not matched to a gene; V was cut back by 8 bases and J by 0 bases. CDR1 is MNHEY and CDR2 is SVGAGI in the germline V gene. This CDR3 is built from 14 residues. CDR3 coding DNA: TGTGCCAGCTCCCGGGGGGACTCCTACAATGAGCAGTTCTTC. Amino acids: CASSRGDSYNEQFF.

The chain couples TRBV7-8 to TRBJ1-1; 9 bases are shared with TRBD1. V dropped 5 bases and J dropped 1; count of bases not matched to a gene: 8. CDR1 is SGHVS, CDR2 FQNEAQ, per germline. The CDR3 covers 16 residues. The CDR3 nucleotides read TGTGCCAGCAGCCTCTATACAGGGGGCTCGAACACTGAAGCTTTCTTT. Translated: CASSLYTGGSNTEAFF.

This chain links TRBV7-2 with TRBJ1-2; D not certain. The V end was cut by 1 base, the J end by 3 bases, with 3 bases between. The germline CDR1 and CDR2 sequences are SGHTA and FQGNSA. The CDR3 runs to 12 residues. CDR3: CASSLVYYGYTF. The CDR3 DNA sequence: TGTGCCAGCAGCTTAGTCTACTATGGCTACACCTTC. Full variable domain (missing parts from reference TRBV7-2 and TRBJ1-2): GAGVSQSPSNKVTEKGKDVELRCDPISGHTALYWYRQSLGQGLEFLIYFQGNSAPDKSGLPSDRFSAERTGGSVSTLTIQRTQQEDSAVYLCASSLVYYGYTFGSGTRLTVV.

The rearrangement uses TRBV27 and TRBJ1-2, with D maybe TRBD1 (5 bases). V lost 5 bases and J 0 bases, leaving 10 bases between the germline ends. Germline loops: CDR1 MNHEY, CDR2 SMNVEV (reference sequence). The CDR3 has 14 residues. CDR3 sequence (DNA): TGTGCCAGCAGTCTGGACAAGACTAACTATGGCTACACCTTC. Its translation is CASSLDKTNYGYTF.

This sequence joins TRBV18 and TRBJ1-4; D gene ambiguous. This CDR3 has 19 amino acids. Germline V gene sequence: CDR1 KGHSH, CDR2 LQKENI. V gave up 5 bases and J gave up 4 bases, with 26 bases separating them. The CDR3 nucleotides are TGTGCCAGCTCAGTATACGAGATTGGGAGGTCGTGGTTTAATGAAAAACTGTTTTTT. Amino acid sequence: CASSVYEIGRSWFNEKLFF.

J is TRBJ2-1 and V is TRBV28, with 9 nucleotides matching TRBD1. V was clipped by 5 bases and J by 3 bases; unmatched bases: 8. The germline V gene has CDR1 MDHEN and CDR2 SYDVKM. This CDR3 is 16 amino acids long. This CDR3 is CASSQQGASIYNEQFF. The CDR3 coding sequence is TGTGCCAGCAGTCAACAGGGGGCCTCGATCTACAATGAGCAGTTCTTC.

The chain recombines TRBV5-4 with TRBJ2-1, with 7 bases lining up with TRBD1. Germline CDR1 reads SGHNT; CDR2 reads YYREEE (reference sequence). The junction had 9 bases not matched to a gene; V was cut back by 4 bases and J by 5 bases. The CDR3 sequence is 15 residues long. The CDR3 nucleotides read TGTGCCAGCAGCCCCCGACAGGGTAAAAACAATGAGCAGTTCTTC. It codes for CASSPRQGKNNEQFF.

This chain joins TRBV9 and TRBJ2-1; no clear D gene. The CDR3 extends over 16 amino acids. CDR1 and CDR2 (germline): SGDLS, YYNGEE. The V end lost 0 bases, the J end lost 0 bases, and 10 bases lay between the germline ends. The CDR3 nucleotides read TGTGCCAGCAGCGTAGAGGTCCACAGCTCCTACAATGAGCAGTTCTTC. Its protein is CASSVEVHSSYNEQFF.

The V gene is TRBV28, the J gene TRBJ2-1, with 8 nucleotides matching TRBD1. CDR3 size: 16 residues. The junction had 13 bases not matched to a gene; V was cut back by 6 bases and J by 6 bases. From germline, CDR1 is MDHEN and CDR2 SYDVKM. The CDR3 DNA reads TGTGCCAGCAGCGTCCCGGGGCAGGGGGCTGCCAATGAGCAGTTCTTC. Protein: CASSVPGQGAANEQFF. The variable domain in full, with the rest retrieved from reference TRBV28 and TRBJ2-1, is DVKVTQSSRYLVKRTGEKVFLECVQDMDHENMFWYRQDPGLGLRLIYFSYDVKMKEKGDIPEGYSVSREKKERFSLILESASTNQTSMYLCASSVPGQGAANEQFFGPGTRLTVL.

Only a few counts were recorded for this clone. This chain links TRBV6-1 with TRBJ1-4; the D is unclear. Trimming pared 3 bases from V and 5 bases from J, leaving 16 bases between. The CDR3 has 16 amino acids. CDR1 is MNHNS, CDR2 SASEGT, per germline. The DNA of the CDR3 is TGTGCCAGCAGTGACCCTACGCTGCAACAGAATGAAAAACTGTTTTTT. Translated: CASSDPTLQQNEKLFF.

This chain uses TRBV4-3 with TRBJ2-1, with D perhaps matching TRBD2 (5 bases). CDR1 LGHNA and CDR2 YSLEER come from the germline V gene. With 0 bases removed from V and 5 bases from J, the gap between germline ends came to 11 bases. The CDR3 is 15 residues long. The CDR3 sequence: CASSQDWGVNNEQFF. In DNA, the CDR3 is TGCGCCAGCAGCCAAGATTGGGGAGTGAACAATGAGCAGTTCTTC.

The V and J genes are TRBV2 and TRBJ2-5; D possibly corresponds to TRBD1 (5 bases). This CDR3 has 18 amino acids. V lost 0 bases, J lost 3 bases, and 20 bases lay in between. The germline V gene has CDR1 SNHLY and CDR2 FYNNEI. The CDR3 DNA follows: TGTGCCAGCAGTGAAGCGCTTTTCGGACACGCGCGCGAAGAGACCCAGTACTTC. It specifies CASSEALFGHAREETQYF.

Comment on this clone: The same CDR3 is also encoded by other DNA sequences in this sample. The V call is TRBV5-1, the J call TRBJ2-5; 7 positions match TRBD2. This CDR3 is 18 amino acids long. Germline CDR1 is SGHRS and CDR2 is YFSETQ. V trimming: 1 base; J trimming: 5 bases; junction bases outside the gene matches: 17. In DNA form, the CDR3 reads TGCGCCAGCAGCTTGCACCAACGCGGGGGAACCCGAACCGAGACCCAGTACTTC. It yields the protein CASSLHQRGGTRTETQYF.

This clone was seen once. The chain links TRBV19 to TRBJ1-5, with a possible D match to TRBD1 (5 bases). This CDR3 spans 17 amino acids. V lost 3 bases to trimming and J lost 8 bases, with 23 bases between them. The V gene's germline CDR1 is LNHDA and CDR2 SQIVND (reference sequence). The CDR3 nucleotides are TGTGCCAGTAGTATTTTTGGGGTTGACAGCACGAAGGAGCCCCAGCATTTT. Its translation: CASSIFGVDSTKEPQHF.